The present entry profiles one T cell receptor (beta chain) with its context. What it binds is not known. This entry belongs to a study of identical twins. TCRdb re-analysed the 5' RACE reads in MiXCR, keeping a single row per CDR3 protein. Of around 690,000 distinct CDR3 sequences listed, about 20% were seen once; the top ten hold roughly 4%. Findings and limits, study-wide: There is a chance that invariant MAIT and iNKT cells partially muddied zero-insertion analyses.

This CDR3 has 14 amino acids. Germline CDR1 reads MGHDK; CDR2 reads SYGVNS. The ends were cut back, 3 bases at V and 7 bases at J, with 16 bases in the middle. These data were also reused for a study on T cells expressing NK-cell markers. That work contributes: Sorted CD3+CD56+NKG2C+, CD3+CD56+NKG2C- and CD3+CD56-NKG2C+ T cells provided the TCR beta repertoires. One of eight sequenced donors was HCMV-seronegative; the other seven were seropositive. Researchers report these clonotypes also headed the CD3+CD56-NKG2C+ fraction in a few donors.

The TCR originated in a woman aged 18-29 years in good health. The chain combines TRBV25-1 with TRBJ2-7, with D possibly matching TRBD1 (6 bases). Material for sequencing was PBMCs. The CDR3 is CASSDPSGAGEQYF. CDR3 in DNA: TGTGCCAGCAGTGACCCGTCAGGGGCCGGGGAGCAGTACTTC.